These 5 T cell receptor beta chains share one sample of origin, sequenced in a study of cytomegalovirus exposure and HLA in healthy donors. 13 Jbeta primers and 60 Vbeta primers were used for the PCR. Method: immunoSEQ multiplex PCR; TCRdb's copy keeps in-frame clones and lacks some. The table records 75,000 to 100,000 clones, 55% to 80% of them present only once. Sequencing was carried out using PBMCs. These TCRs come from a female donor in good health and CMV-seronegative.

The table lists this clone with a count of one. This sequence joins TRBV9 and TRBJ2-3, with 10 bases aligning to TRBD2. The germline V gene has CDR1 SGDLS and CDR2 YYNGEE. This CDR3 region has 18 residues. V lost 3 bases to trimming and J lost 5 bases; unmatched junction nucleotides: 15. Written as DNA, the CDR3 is TGTGCCAGCAGCGGAACACCGCTCCTAGCGGGAGTAGGAGATACGCAGTATTTT. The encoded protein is CASSGTPLLAGVGDTQYF.

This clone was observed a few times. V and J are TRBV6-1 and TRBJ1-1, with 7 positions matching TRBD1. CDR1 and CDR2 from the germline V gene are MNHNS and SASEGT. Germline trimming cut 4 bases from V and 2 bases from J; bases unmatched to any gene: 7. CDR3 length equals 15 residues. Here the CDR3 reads CASSARTGGNTEAFF. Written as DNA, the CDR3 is TGTGCCAGCAGTGCCCGGACAGGTGGAAACACTGAAGCTTTCTTT.

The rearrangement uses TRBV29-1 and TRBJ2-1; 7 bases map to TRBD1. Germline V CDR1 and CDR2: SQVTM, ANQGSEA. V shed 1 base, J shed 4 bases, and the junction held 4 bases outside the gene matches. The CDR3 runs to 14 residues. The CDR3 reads CSVEGQGVYNEQFF. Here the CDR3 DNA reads TGCAGCGTTGAAGGGCAGGGGGTTTACAATGAGCAGTTCTTC.

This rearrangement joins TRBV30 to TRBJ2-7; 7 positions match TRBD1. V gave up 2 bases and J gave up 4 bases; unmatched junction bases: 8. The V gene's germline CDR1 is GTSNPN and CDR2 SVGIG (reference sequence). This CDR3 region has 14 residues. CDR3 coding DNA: TGTGCCTGGAGTAATGGGGGACAGAGTTACGAGCAGTACTTC. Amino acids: CAWSNGGQSYEQYF.

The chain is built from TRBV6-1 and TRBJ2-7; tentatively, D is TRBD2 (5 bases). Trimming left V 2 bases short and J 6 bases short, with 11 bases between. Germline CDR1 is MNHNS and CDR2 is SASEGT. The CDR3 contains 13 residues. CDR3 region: CASSEWRAVEQYF. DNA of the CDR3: TGTGCCAGCAGTGAATGGCGGGCCGTCGAGCAGTACTTC.